The 6 T cell receptor beta chains listed next were all sequenced from one sample in a study of T-cell memory formation after mild COVID-19. TCRdb re-analysed the 5' RACE reads in MiXCR, keeping a single row per CDR3 protein. The data hold around 400,000 distinct CDR3 sequences, with more than 20% observed a single time. The sequenced sample consisted of PBMCs or a T cell subset sorted from them (not recorded which). These receptors came from an adult woman who had mild COVID-19 (a few samples of this study predate the infection). Cell type and time point are not known.

This clonotype was found a few times. The J gene is TRBJ2-1, the V gene TRBV6-4, with TRBD2 matching over 11 bases. Germline V CDR1 and CDR2: MRHNA, SNTAGT. V gave up 4 bases and J gave up 4 bases; unmatched junction bases: 9. CDR3 length equals 17 residues. The CDR3 DNA reads TGTGCCAGCAGTGTGACTAGCGGGGCCCCTACTTACAATGAGCAGTTCTTC. Translation gives CASSVTSGAPTYNEQFF.

The sample holds a few counts of this clonotype. CDR3 nucleotides: TGTGCCAGCAGTCCCCGGGTATCTGGCACAGATACGCAGTATTTT. Translation: CASSPRVSGTDTQYF. The V call is TRBV7-9, the J call TRBJ2-3; D gene uncertain. The CDR3 length is 15 residues. Per germline, CDR1 SEHNR and CDR2 FQNEAQ (reference sequence). V was pared by 6 bases and J by 1 base, with 14 bases between.

The chain employs TRBV2 and TRBJ2-7; TRBD2 matches 11 bases. V lost 6 bases, J lost 4 bases, and 8 bases stayed unmatched. This CDR3 has 15 residues. Germline V lookup: CDR1 SNHLY, CDR2 FYNNEI. CDR3 amino acids: CASRALAGAVYEQYF. DNA of the CDR3: TGTGCCAGCAGGGCACTAGCGGGAGCGGTGTACGAGCAGTACTTC.

Remarks on this clonotype: This may come from a read error, since a much larger clone is one base off. The chain has TRBV12-3 or TRBV12-4 and TRBJ1-2; 10 bases match TRBD1. The CDR3 spans 17 residues. In DNA form, the CDR3 reads TGTGACAGCAGTTTACGACAGGGGGCTACCTCGAACTATGGCTACACCTTC. Translation gives CDSSLRQGATSNYGYTF.

V gene TRBV6-1 combines with J gene TRBJ1-1; D uncertain. This CDR3 has 14 amino acids. Trimming pared 7 bases from V and 1 base from J, leaving 13 bases between. Germline CDR1 MNHNS, CDR2 SASEGT. The CDR3 region is CASTLTRENTEAFF. In DNA, the CDR3 is TGTGCCAGCACCCTAACGCGTGAGAACACTGAAGCTTTCTTT.

This clonotype was found many times. The chain couples TRBV7-9 to TRBJ1-2; TRBD1 is a possible D gene (5 bases). Trimming took 3 bases from V and 4 from J, leaving 6 bases between them. CDR1 and CDR2 from the germline V gene are SEHNR and FQNEAQ (reference sequence). The CDR3 extends over 12 amino acids. The CDR3 DNA reads TGTGCCAGCAGCTTCGACAGCTATGGCTACACCTTC. This codes for CASSFDSYGYTF.